What follows are 18 T cell receptor beta chains derived from one specimen sequenced in a study of blood T cell repertoires in COVID-19. The table came from immunoSEQ multiplex PCR; TCRdb's copy has only in-frame clones and leaves some out. The sample records fewer than 300,000 clones, approximately 90% being singletons. Sequencing was performed on PBMCs or T cells enriched from blood (not recorded which). All receptors come from a woman aged 40 to 50 with acute COVID-19.

This clone showed up just a few times. This rearrangement joins TRBV2 to TRBJ2-2; a weak D match, TRBD2 (6 bases). Germline V gives CDR1 SNHLY, CDR2 FYNNEI. CDR3 length: 15 residues. The V gene lost 7 bases and the J gene lost 4 bases, with 16 bases spanning the gap. CDR3 coding DNA: TGTGCCAGCAAACTTTTCCGGGAGTTCACCGGGGAGCTGTTTTTT. Translation gives CASKLFREFTGELFF.

The gene calls are TRBV3-1 (or the pseudogene TRBV3-2) and TRBJ1-4; D may be TRBD1 (5 bases). The CDR3 runs to 16 residues. V was pared by 4 bases and J by 7 bases, with 19 bases between. CDR1 is LGHDT and CDR2 is YNNKEL in the germline V gene (reference sequence). CDR3 protein: CASSRVRDGGFEKLFF. CDR3 bases: TGTGCCAGCAGCCGCGTTCGTGACGGGGGTTTTGAAAAACTGTTTTTT.

The V gene is TRBV4-1, the J gene TRBJ1-3; D is perhaps TRBD1 (5 bases). CDR1 is MGHRA, CDR2 YSYEKL, per germline. CDR3 size: 16 residues. Trimming pared 0 bases from V and 4 bases from J, leaving 13 bases between. The CDR3: CASSQDRGLWGNTIYF. The CDR3 nucleotides are TGCGCCAGCAGCCAAGATAGGGGACTGTGGGGAAACACCATATATTTT.

The chain uses TRBV6-2 or TRBV6-3 and TRBJ1-1, with 7 nucleotides matching TRBD1. The germline V gene encodes CDR1 MNHEY and CDR2 SVGEGT. Trimming removed 2 bases from V and 6 bases from J; junction bases left unmatched: 9. The CDR3 loop spans 15 amino acids. CDR3 protein: CASSYRGLVTSEAFF. The CDR3 coding sequence is TGTGCCAGCAGTTACAGGGGGCTGGTTACCTCTGAAGCTTTCTTT.

The J gene is TRBJ2-2, the V gene TRBV5-4; D remains unclear. Deletions cut 1 base from V and 5 bases from J, with 12 bases between. CDR3 length equals 15 residues. Germline V gene sequence: CDR1 SGHNT, CDR2 YYREEE (reference sequence). The CDR3 nucleotides read TGTGCCAGCAGCTTGCCAGGCCCCCAGACCGGGGAGCTGTTTTTT. It is translated as CASSLPGPQTGELFF.

The gene calls are TRBV25-1 and TRBJ2-2; 7 positions match TRBD2. The CDR3 extends over 14 amino acids. Trimming cost V 6 bases and J 5 bases; bases outside gene matches: 6. Germline lookup yields CDR1 MGHDK and CDR2 SYGVNS. The CDR3 loop is CASRGGVGTGELFF. For the CDR3, the DNA is TGTGCCAGCAGGGGAGGGGTTGGGACCGGGGAGCTGTTTTTT.

This clone was recorded once. The chain combines TRBV2 with TRBJ1-4; no firm D call. Looked up from germline, CDR1 is SNHLY and CDR2 is FYNNEI. V dropped 8 bases and J dropped 8 bases, with 15 bases sitting between them. The CDR3 length is 13 residues. The CDR3 region has the DNA TGTGCCAGCCTGACTTCCCCTCGGGAAAAACTGTTTTTT. Residues: CASLTSPREKLFF.

The rearrangement uses TRBV27 and TRBJ1-1; the D gene is possibly TRBD1 (5 bases). CDR1 MNHEY and CDR2 SMNVEV come from the germline V gene (reference sequence). The CDR3 sequence is 16 residues long. Trimming stripped 2 bases from V and 0 bases from J, with 13 bases between. CDR3 DNA: TGTGCCAGCAGTTTACGGGGAGGGGAGGTGAACACTGAAGCTTTCTTT. Protein product: CASSLRGGEVNTEAFF.

The CDR3 sequence: CASSFGLAGEEETQYF. The CDR3 DNA sequence: TGTGCCAGCAGCTTTGGACTAGCGGGAGAGGAGGAGACCCAGTACTTC. The chain is built from TRBV11-3 and TRBJ2-5, with TRBD2 matching 13 bases. With 3 bases clipped from V and 5 bases from J, the junction kept 6 bases outside the gene matches. Germline loops: CDR1 SGHNT, CDR2 YENEEA. The CDR3 runs to 16 residues.

This clone was detected a few times. The gene calls are TRBV24-1 and TRBJ2-2, with D maybe TRBD2 (6 bases). This CDR3 has 16 amino acids. Germline loops: CDR1 KGHDR, CDR2 SFDVKD. Trimming stripped 2 bases from V and 6 bases from J, with 15 bases between. The CDR3 DNA reads TGTGCCACCAGTGATTACGGCGGGATCGGGTCCGGGGAGCTGTTTTTT. Residues: CATSDYGGIGSGELFF.

A remark on this clone: Its ends do not fully match the called genes, so a read error is possible. The chain combines TRBV28 with TRBJ1-1; 7 positions agree with TRBD1. The CDR3 sequence is 12 residues long. Germline CDR1 and CDR2: MDHEN and SYDVKM. Here the CDR3 reads CASSFGTADTVF. CDR3 bases: TGTGCCAGCAGTTTCGGGACAGCCGACACTGTCTTT.

The chain's CDR3 is CASISGLNEKLFF. DNA for the CDR3: TGTGCCAGCATATCAGGACTTAATGAAAAACTGTTTTTT. The chain combines TRBV25-1 with TRBJ1-4; no clear D gene. V gave up 7 bases and J gave up 4 bases, with 10 bases separating them. This CDR3 contains 13 residues. The germline gives CDR1 MGHDK, CDR2 SYGVNS.

The chain links TRBV30 to TRBJ2-4; 10 bases align to TRBD2. This CDR3 has 13 residues. Per the germline V gene, CDR1 is GTSNPN and CDR2 is SVGIG (reference sequence). The J segment lost 12 bases and the V segment lost 3 bases, leaving 8 bases of the junction unmatched. The chain's CDR3 is CAWRESGRADQYF. Here the CDR3 DNA reads TGTGCCTGGAGAGAAAGCGGGAGGGCCGATCAGTACTTC.

This clone showed up just a few times. The chain links TRBV18 to TRBJ2-7; 11 nucleotides line up with TRBD2. This CDR3 comprises 16 residues. Trimming took 3 bases from V and 8 from J; bases not matched to a gene: 12. Germline V gene data show CDR1 as KGHSH and CDR2 as LQKENI. CDR3 region: CASSPDLAGGASQQYF. The CDR3 DNA reads TGTGCCAGCTCACCCGACCTAGCGGGAGGTGCCTCTCAGCAGTACTTC. Drawing the rest from reference TRBV18 and TRBJ2-7, the complete variable domain is NAGVMQNPRHLVRRRGQEARLRCSPMKGHSHVYWYRQLPEEGLKFMVYLQKENIIDESGMPKERFSAEFPKEGPSILRIQQVVRGDSAAYFCASSPDLAGGASQQYFGPGTRLTVT.

The chain links TRBV7-9 to TRBJ2-7; 11 positions match TRBD1. The CDR3 sequence is 14 residues long. The ends lost 3 bases at V and 6 bases at J; junction bases unmatched: 4. Germline V gene lookup returns CDR1 SEHNR and CDR2 FQNEAQ (reference sequence). The CDR3 reads CASSFGTGGVEQYV. The CDR3 DNA sequence: TGTGCCAGCAGCTTTGGGACAGGGGGAGTCGAGCAGTACGTC.

This chain uses TRBV19 with TRBJ1-5; 8 bases are shared with TRBD1. With 3 bases clipped from V and 9 bases from J, the junction kept 7 bases outside the gene matches. Germline values: CDR1 LNHDA, CDR2 SQIVND (reference sequence). CDR3 length: 14 amino acids. CDR3: CASSMGQEGWPQHF. CDR3 sequence (DNA): TGTGCCAGTAGTATGGGACAGGAGGGGTGGCCCCAGCATTTT.

The CDR3 nucleotides are TGTGCCAGCAGCTTAGAACTGACGGGAACAGCGGACCAGTACTTC. Amino acids: CASSLELTGTADQYF. The rearrangement uses TRBV11-2 and TRBJ2-5; D is perhaps TRBD2 (5 bases). The V and J ends lost 0 bases and 10 bases respectively, with 18 bases between them. The CDR3 spans 15 residues. Per germline, CDR1 SGHAT and CDR2 FQNNGV. The full variable domain, with the rest looked up from reference TRBV11-2 and TRBJ2-5, is EAGVAQSPRYKIIEKRQSVAFWCNPISGHATLYWYQQILGQGPKLLIQFQNNGVVDDSQLPKDRFSAERLKGVDSTLKIQPAKLEDSAVYLCASSLELTGTADQYFGPGTRLLVL.

This chain connects TRBV20-1 to TRBJ2-2, with D tentatively TRBD1 (6 bases). Trimming cost V 3 bases and J 1 base, with 18 bases left between them. Germline V gene lookup returns CDR1 DFQATT and CDR2 SNEGSKA (reference sequence). CDR3 length: 17 residues. In nucleotides, the CDR3 is TGCAGTGCTAGTCGCACAGGGTGGACGGAGAACACCGGGGAGCTGTTTTTT. Its protein product is CSASRTGWTENTGELFF.